This entry lists 19 T cell receptor beta chains sequenced from one sample in a study of blood T cell repertoires in COVID-19. Clones were sequenced by immunoSEQ multiplex PCR, and TCRdb holds only the in-frame ones, with some missing. The sample includes 120,000 or so clones, around three quarters of them seen just once. The sequencing input was peripheral blood. The receptors here all came from a man aged 40-49 years with active or convalescent COVID-19.

The table lists this clone with a count of one. The chain joins TRBV10-2 to TRBJ1-6; the D is unclear. Trimming took off 2 bases at V and 0 bases at J, with 5 bases between the two ends. CDR3 length: 15 amino acids. Germline V gene sequence: CDR1 WSHSY, CDR2 SAAADI. CDR3 sequence reads: CASSETSSYNSPLHF. The CDR3 nucleotides read TGCGCCAGCAGTGAGACTAGCTCCTATAATTCACCCCTCCACTTT.

This CDR3 reads CASRLGLEHYNEQFF. Written as DNA, the CDR3 is TGTGCCAGCAGACTGGGGCTAGAACATTACAATGAGCAGTTCTTC. The rearrangement joins TRBV6-5 to TRBJ2-1; D possibly corresponds to TRBD1 (5 bases). Germline V gives CDR1 MNHEY, CDR2 SVGAGI. The CDR3 loop spans 15 amino acids. V was cut by 6 bases and J by 4 bases, with 16 bases left in between.

The V and J genes are TRBV15 and TRBJ2-3; TRBD2 matches 11 bases. The CDR3 loop spans 16 amino acids. Germline V gene sequence: CDR1 LNHNV, CDR2 YYDKDF (reference sequence). Losses at the gene ends were 4 bases for V and 2 bases for J; bases not matched to a gene: 5. CDR3 in amino acids: CATSKGLADHTDTQYF. As DNA, the CDR3 is TGTGCCACCAGCAAGGGACTAGCGGATCACACAGATACGCAGTATTTT.

The chain uses TRBV2 and TRBJ1-5; no clear D gene. In germline, CDR1 is SNHLY, CDR2 FYNNEI. CDR3 size: 16 residues. The V gene lost 7 bases and the J gene lost 1 base, with 17 bases spanning the gap. The CDR3: CASTLSASISNQPQHF. The DNA for the CDR3 is TGTGCCAGCACCCTGAGCGCGAGTATAAGCAATCAGCCCCAGCATTTT. The entire variable domain, with the rest obtained from reference TRBV2 and TRBJ1-5, is as follows: EPEVTQTPSHQVTQMGQEVILRCVPISNHLYFYWYRQILGQKVEFLVSFYNNEISEKSEIFDDQFSVERPDGSNFTLKIRSTKLEDSAMYFCASTLSASISNQPQHFGDGTRLSIL.

The chain has TRBV7-2 and TRBJ1-6; TRBD1 matches 8 bases. After removal of 4 bases from V and 9 bases from J, the junction contained 8 bases not matched to a gene. The CDR3 runs to 15 residues. Per germline, CDR1 SGHTA and CDR2 FQGNSA. CDR3 DNA sequence: TGTGCCAGCAGCTCAAGGACAGGGATAAGTTCACCCCTCCACTTT. Translated: CASSSRTGISSPLHF.

This clone has just a few counts. The chain employs TRBV4-3 and TRBJ2-2; D is perhaps TRBD1 (5 bases). V was pared by 10 bases and J by 4 bases, with 16 bases between. Germline V lookup: CDR1 LGHNA, CDR2 YSLEER. The CDR3 runs to 14 residues. The CDR3 reads CATTQGISTGELFF. The CDR3 region has the DNA TGCGCCACCACGCAGGGCATCTCCACCGGGGAGCTGTTTTTT.

This clone has only a few counts. The chain employs TRBV5-1 and TRBJ2-5; perhaps TRBD2 as D (6 bases). Trimming removed 5 bases at V and 5 bases at J, with 19 bases between. The CDR3 runs to 15 residues. CDR1 SGHRS and CDR2 YFSETQ come from the germline V gene. In DNA, the CDR3 is TGCGCCAGCAGACTGGAGGGGCAGGGTGTTGAGACCCAGTACTTC. This codes for CASRLEGQGVETQYF.

Remarks on this clone: Other nucleotide sequences from this sample produce the same CDR3. The V gene is TRBV19, the J gene TRBJ2-7; possible D gene TRBD2, 5 bases. The CDR3 covers 13 residues. CDR1 LNHDA and CDR2 SQIVND come from the germline V gene (reference sequence). V was clipped by 7 bases and J by 4 bases, with 14 bases between them. The CDR3 sequence is CASNDRDVYEQYF. For the CDR3, the DNA is TGTGCCAGTAATGACCGGGATGTTTACGAGCAGTACTTC.

V and J are TRBV29-1 and TRBJ2-5; TRBD2 aligns across 7 bases. This CDR3 has 14 amino acids. Trimming at V came to 5 bases and at J to 4 bases, leaving 10 bases not matched to a gene. The V gene's germline CDR1 is SQVTM and CDR2 ANQGSEA. CDR3 loop: CSVRRAGVRETQYF. CDR3 coding DNA: TGCAGCGTTCGCCGCGCGGGGGTACGAGAGACCCAGTACTTC. Based on the CDR3 plus reference TRBV29-1 and TRBJ2-5, the full variable domain is SAVISQKPSRDICQRGTSLTIQCQVDSQVTMMFWYRQQPGQSLTLIATANQGSEATYESGFVIDKFPISRPNLTFSTLTVSNMSPEDSSIYLCSVRRAGVRETQYFGPGTRLLVL.

The chain joins TRBV3-1 (or the pseudogene TRBV3-2) to TRBJ1-4, with D possibly matching TRBD1 (6 bases). The V gene's germline CDR1 is LGHDT and CDR2 YNNKEL (reference sequence). The V and J ends lost 5 bases and 3 bases respectively, with 16 bases between them. The length of the CDR3 is 16 residues. The CDR3 DNA reads TGTGCCAGCAGCAGTCTTGTAGGACAGTCTAATGAAAAACTGTTTTTT. Translated: CASSSLVGQSNEKLFF.

This clone was seen just once. The V call is TRBV3-1 (or the pseudogene TRBV3-2), the J call TRBJ2-7, with D tentatively TRBD1 (6 bases). The CDR3 runs to 12 residues. CDR1 is LGHDT, CDR2 YNNKEL, per germline (reference sequence). The V and J ends lost 4 bases and 9 bases respectively, with 13 bases between them. CDR3 nucleotides: TGTGCCAGCAGCCTGACAGGAAATGCGCAGTACTTC. Encoded protein: CASSLTGNAQYF.

The chain joins TRBV28 to TRBJ1-1; the match to TRBD1 covers 9 bases. The CDR3 loop spans 17 amino acids. After removal of 8 bases from V and 3 bases from J, the junction contained 16 bases not matched to a gene. The V gene's germline CDR1 is MDHEN and CDR2 SYDVKM. The CDR3 DNA reads TGTGCCAGCGGGCCATCCGGGACAGGGTTTTATGACACTGAAGCTTTCTTT. This encodes CASGPSGTGFYDTEAFF.

This clone was detected once. The genes are TRBV6-6 and TRBJ1-3, with D uncertain. Trimming removed 7 bases at V and 5 bases at J, with 21 bases between. Looked up from germline, CDR1 is MNHNY and CDR2 is SVGAGI (reference sequence). This CDR3 is built from 16 residues. In DNA form, the CDR3 reads TGTGCCAGCACCTTATCCCCTGACACCCGGCGAAACACCATATATTTT. Amino acids: CASTLSPDTRRNTIYF.

The V call is TRBV4-1, the J call TRBJ1-2; D not certain. The CDR3 is made up of 15 amino acids. Germline loops: CDR1 MGHRA, CDR2 YSYEKL. Trimming took 0 bases from V and 5 from J, leaving 13 bases between them. The CDR3: CASSQEAKELYGYTF. The CDR3 region has the DNA TGCGCCAGCAGCCAAGAAGCAAAGGAGCTTTATGGCTACACCTTC.

The V and J genes are TRBV4-1 and TRBJ1-1; D not certain. Germline lookup yields CDR1 MGHRA and CDR2 YSYEKL. This CDR3 contains 15 residues. Trimming took off 0 bases at V and 1 base at J, with 9 bases between the two ends. DNA of the CDR3: TGCGCCAGCAGCCAAGAAGCGGCAGGGAACACTGAAGCTTTCTTT. This gives the protein CASSQEAAGNTEAFF.

This clone showed up just a few times. V usage is TRBV5-6 and J usage is TRBJ1-5; weak D call: TRBD1 (5 bases). CDR3 length equals 13 residues. Germline assignment: CDR1 SGHDT and CDR2 YYEEEE. The ends were cut back, 0 bases at V and 6 bases at J, with 7 bases in the middle. This chain's CDR3 is CASSLDGGQPQHF. Here the CDR3 DNA reads TGTGCCAGCAGCTTGGACGGGGGTCAGCCCCAGCATTTT.

The J gene is TRBJ1-1, the V gene TRBV7-2; the match to TRBD1 covers 7 bases. From germline, CDR1 is SGHTA and CDR2 FQGNSA. The CDR3 covers 15 residues. V lost 5 bases, J lost 1 base, and 7 bases stayed unmatched. In DNA form, the CDR3 reads TGTGCCAGCAGCCGTCAGACAGGGCAGAACACTGAAGCTTTCTTT. Translated: CASSRQTGQNTEAFF.

The J gene is TRBJ2-7, the V gene TRBV5-1; 7 positions match TRBD2. CDR1 SGHRS and CDR2 YFSETQ come from the germline V gene. The CDR3 covers 13 residues. V shed 1 base, J shed 7 bases, and the junction held 5 bases outside the gene matches. In nucleotides, the CDR3 is TGCGCCAGCAGCTTGTTGATGCGGGGGGAGCAGTACTTC. Residues: CASSLLMRGEQYF.

The genes are TRBV21-1 and TRBJ1-2; no DNA check was done on the table's D call, TRBD1. TRBV21-1 counts as a pseudogene. This CDR3 contains 15 residues. The CDR3 DNA is TGTGCCATCCCACTTGACAGTTACCTTAACTATGGCTACACCTTC. It yields the protein CAIPLDSYLNYGYTF.